The clone carrying this TCR beta chain was observed a handful of times. Its target is unknown. A second PCR of 7 to 11 cycles used a sample-barcoded 5' primer and a J-beta primer mix. TCRdb reprocessed the 5' RACE reads with MiXCR, giving one entry per CDR3 protein. The table lists about 1.8 million distinct CDR3 sequences, roughly 52% of them singletons. Healthy Caucasian individuals from Russia aged roughly 6 to 90 served as donors. The sample is drawn from a study of blood T cells in healthy people across ages. General study points: Older age coincided with a roughly linear decline in TCR beta diversity per million T cells.

The V gene lost 3 bases and the J gene lost 6 bases, with 18 bases spanning the gap. This CDR3 contains 16 residues. Germline lookup yields CDR1 SGHTA and CDR2 FQGNSA. This sequence originates from a middle-aged woman in good health. Sequences were obtained from blood. The chain links TRBV7-2 to TRBJ2-1, with D tentatively TRBD2 (6 bases). This CDR3 is CASSLGDSPDLNEQFF. The CDR3 nucleotides read TGTGCCAGCAGCTTGGGGGACTCACCAGACCTCAATGAGCAGTTCTTC. Full variable domain (outside the CDR3, taken from reference TRBV7-2 and TRBJ2-1): GAGVSQSPSNKVTEKGKDVELRCDPISGHTALYWYRQSLGQGLEFLIYFQGNSAPDKSGLPSDRFSAERTGGSVSTLTIQRTQQEDSAVYLCASSLGDSPDLNEQFFGPGTRLTVL.